Detailed here is one T cell receptor beta chain. TCRdb's table, derived via immunoSEQ multiplex PCR, lists solely in-frame clones and lacks some. The sample has about 73,000 clones; approximately 89% are singletons. The data derive from a study of control samples from healthy donors and cancer patients. The V end was cut by 5 bases, the J end by 7 bases, with 12 bases between. The CDR3 covers 14 residues. Germline-derived CDR1 and CDR2 are MNHEY and SVGAGI. Sequencing was carried out using PBMCs. The gene calls are TRBV6-5 and TRBJ1-6; D remains unclear. This receptor was taken from a man aged 55 to 70 with lung cancer. CDR3 region: CASSRDPSNSPLHF. The DNA of the CDR3 is TGTGCCAGCAGTAGAGACCCCTCGAATTCACCCCTCCACTTT.